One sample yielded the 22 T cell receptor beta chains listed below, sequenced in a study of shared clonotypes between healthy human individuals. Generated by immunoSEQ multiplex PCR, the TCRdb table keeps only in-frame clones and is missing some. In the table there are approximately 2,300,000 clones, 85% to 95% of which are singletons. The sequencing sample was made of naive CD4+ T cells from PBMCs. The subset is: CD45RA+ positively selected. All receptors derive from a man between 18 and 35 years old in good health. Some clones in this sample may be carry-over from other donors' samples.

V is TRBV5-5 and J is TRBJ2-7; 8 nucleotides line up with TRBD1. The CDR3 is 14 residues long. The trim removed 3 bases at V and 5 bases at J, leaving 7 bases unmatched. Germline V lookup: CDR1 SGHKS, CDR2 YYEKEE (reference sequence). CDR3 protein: CASSSQGASDEQYF. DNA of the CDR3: TGTGCCAGCAGCTCCCAGGGGGCTTCGGACGAGCAGTACTTC.

The CDR3, as DNA: TGTGCCACGTGGATGGGCGGAGAGCAGTTCTTC. As protein: CATWMGGEQFF. The rearrangement uses TRBV6-1 and TRBJ2-1; no definite D call. Germline loops: CDR1 MNHNS, CDR2 SASEGT. CDR3 length: 11 amino acids. Trimming removed 10 bases from V and 10 bases from J, with 14 bases in between.

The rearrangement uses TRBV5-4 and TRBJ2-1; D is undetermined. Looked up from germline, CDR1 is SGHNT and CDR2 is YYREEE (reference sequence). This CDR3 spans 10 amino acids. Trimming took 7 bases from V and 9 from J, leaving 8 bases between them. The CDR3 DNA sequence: TGTGCCAGCGGCACAACTGAGCAGTTCTTC. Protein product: CASGTTEQFF. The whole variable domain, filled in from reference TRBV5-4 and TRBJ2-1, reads ETGVTQSPTHLIKTRGQQVTLRCSSQSGHNTVSWYQQALGQGPQFIFQYYREEENGRGNFPPRFSGLQFPNYSSELNVNALELDDSALYLCASGTTEQFFGPGTRLTVL.

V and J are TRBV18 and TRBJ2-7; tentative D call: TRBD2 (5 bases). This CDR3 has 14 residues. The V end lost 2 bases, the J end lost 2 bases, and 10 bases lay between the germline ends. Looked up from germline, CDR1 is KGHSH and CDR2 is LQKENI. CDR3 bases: TGTGCCAGCTCACCAGGGGAGAGCACCTACGAGCAGTACTTC. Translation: CASSPGESTYEQYF.

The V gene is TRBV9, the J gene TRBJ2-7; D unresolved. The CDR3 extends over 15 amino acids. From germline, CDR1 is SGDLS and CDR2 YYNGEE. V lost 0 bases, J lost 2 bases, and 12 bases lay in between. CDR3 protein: CASSVVFRDTYEQYF. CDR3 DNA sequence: TGTGCCAGCAGCGTAGTTTTCCGCGATACCTACGAGCAGTACTTC.

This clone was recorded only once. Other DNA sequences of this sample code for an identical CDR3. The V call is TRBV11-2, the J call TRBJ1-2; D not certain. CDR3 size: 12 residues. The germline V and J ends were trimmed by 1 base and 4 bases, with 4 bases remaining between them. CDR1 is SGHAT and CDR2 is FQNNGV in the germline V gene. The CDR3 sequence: CASSLAGYGYTF. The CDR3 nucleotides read TGTGCCAGCAGCTTAGCAGGCTATGGCTACACCTTC.

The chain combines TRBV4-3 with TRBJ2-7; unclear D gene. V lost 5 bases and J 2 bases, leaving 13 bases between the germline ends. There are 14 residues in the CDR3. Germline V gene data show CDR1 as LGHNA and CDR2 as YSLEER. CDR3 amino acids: CASSIQDGPYEQYF. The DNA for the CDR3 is TGCGCCAGCAGCATCCAGGACGGCCCCTACGAGCAGTACTTC.

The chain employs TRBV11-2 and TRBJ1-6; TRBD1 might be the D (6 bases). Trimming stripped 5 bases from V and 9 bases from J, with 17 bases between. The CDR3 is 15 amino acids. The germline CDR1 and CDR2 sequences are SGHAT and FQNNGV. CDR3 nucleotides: TGTGCCAGCAGCCCGAGGCAGGGGTGGATTTCACCCCTCCACTTT. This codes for CASSPRQGWISPLHF. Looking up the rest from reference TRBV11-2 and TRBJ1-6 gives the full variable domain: EAGVAQSPRYKIIEKRQSVAFWCNPISGHATLYWYQQILGQGPKLLIQFQNNGVVDDSQLPKDRFSAERLKGVDSTLKIQPAKLEDSAVYLCASSPRQGWISPLHFGNGTRLTVT.

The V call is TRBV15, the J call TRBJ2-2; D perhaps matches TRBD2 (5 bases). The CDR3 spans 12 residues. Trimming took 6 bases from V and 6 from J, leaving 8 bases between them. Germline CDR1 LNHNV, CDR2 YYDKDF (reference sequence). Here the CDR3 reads CATRDGAGELFF. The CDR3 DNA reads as TGTGCCACCAGGGACGGGGCCGGGGAGCTGTTTTTT.

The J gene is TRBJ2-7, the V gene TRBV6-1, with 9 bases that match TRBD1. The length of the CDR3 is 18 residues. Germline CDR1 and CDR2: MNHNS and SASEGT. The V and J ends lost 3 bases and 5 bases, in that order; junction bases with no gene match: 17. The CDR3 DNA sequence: TGTGCCAGCAGTGATAAATTGGACAGGGGTTTTCCGGTTGACGAGCAGTACTTC. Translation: CASSDKLDRGFPVDEQYF.

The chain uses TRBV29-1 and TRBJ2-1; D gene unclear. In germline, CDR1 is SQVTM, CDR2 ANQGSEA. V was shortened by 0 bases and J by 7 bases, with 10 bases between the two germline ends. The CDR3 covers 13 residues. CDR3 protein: CSVEEWLVNEQFF. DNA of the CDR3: TGCAGCGTTGAAGAGTGGCTGGTGAATGAGCAGTTCTTC.

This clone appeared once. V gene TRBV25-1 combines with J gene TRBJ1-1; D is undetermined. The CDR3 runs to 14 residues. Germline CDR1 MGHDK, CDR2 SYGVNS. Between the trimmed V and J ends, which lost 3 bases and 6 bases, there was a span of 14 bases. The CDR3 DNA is TGTGCCAGCAGTGACAGGTCGAGAGTGGCTGAAGCTTTCTTT. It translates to CASSDRSRVAEAFF. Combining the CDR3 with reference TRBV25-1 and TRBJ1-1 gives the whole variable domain EADIYQTPRYLVIGTGKKITLECSQTMGHDKMYWYQQDPGMELHLIHYSYGVNSTEKGDLSSESTVSRIRTEHFPLTLESARPSHTSQYLCASSDRSRVAEAFFGQGTRLTVV.

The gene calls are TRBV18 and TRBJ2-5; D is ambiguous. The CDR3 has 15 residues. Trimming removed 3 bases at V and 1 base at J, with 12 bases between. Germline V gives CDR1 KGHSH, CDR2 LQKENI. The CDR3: CASSPRLRVQETQYF. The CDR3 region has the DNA TGTGCCAGCTCACCGCGGCTTAGGGTCCAAGAGACCCAGTACTTC.

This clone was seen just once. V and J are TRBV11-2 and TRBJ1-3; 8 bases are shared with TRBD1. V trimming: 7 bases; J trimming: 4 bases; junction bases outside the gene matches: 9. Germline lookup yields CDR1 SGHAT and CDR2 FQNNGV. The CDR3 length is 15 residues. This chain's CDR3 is CASNFRGLVGNTIYF. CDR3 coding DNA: TGTGCCAGCAACTTCAGGGGGCTCGTAGGAAACACCATATATTTT. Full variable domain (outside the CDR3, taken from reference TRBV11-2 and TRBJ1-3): EAGVAQSPRYKIIEKRQSVAFWCNPISGHATLYWYQQILGQGPKLLIQFQNNGVVDDSQLPKDRFSAERLKGVDSTLKIQPAKLEDSAVYLCASNFRGLVGNTIYFGEGSWLTVV.

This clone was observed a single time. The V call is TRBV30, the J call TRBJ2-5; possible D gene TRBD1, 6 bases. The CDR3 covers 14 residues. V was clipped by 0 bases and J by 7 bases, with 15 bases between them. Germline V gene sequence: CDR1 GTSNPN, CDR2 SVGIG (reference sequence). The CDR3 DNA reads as TGTGCCTGGAGTGTTCAGGGGTCGGAAGGGACCCAGTACTTC. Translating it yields CAWSVQGSEGTQYF.

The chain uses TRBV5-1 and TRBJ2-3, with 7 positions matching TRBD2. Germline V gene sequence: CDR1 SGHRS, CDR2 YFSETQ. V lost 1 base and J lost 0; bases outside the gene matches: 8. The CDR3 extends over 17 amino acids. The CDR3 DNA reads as TGCGCCAGCAGCTTGATACAAAGCGGGATTAGCACAGATACGCAGTATTTT. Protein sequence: CASSLIQSGISTDTQYF.

The CDR3 DNA reads TGTGCCAGCAGTTTAGGGGGCGTGGGGGCAAGAAACATTCAGTACTTC. Translating gives CASSLGGVGARNIQYF. The genes are TRBV28 and TRBJ2-4, with D possibly TRBD1 on 6 matching bases. From germline, CDR1 is MDHEN and CDR2 SYDVKM. The length of the CDR3 is 16 residues. With 2 bases removed from V and 6 bases from J, the gap between germline ends came to 17 bases. Full variable domain (rest looked up from reference TRBV28 and TRBJ2-4): DVKVTQSSRYLVKRTGEKVFLECVQDMDHENMFWYRQDPGLGLRLIYFSYDVKMKEKGDIPEGYSVSREKKERFSLILESASTNQTSMYLCASSLGGVGARNIQYFGAGTRLSVL.

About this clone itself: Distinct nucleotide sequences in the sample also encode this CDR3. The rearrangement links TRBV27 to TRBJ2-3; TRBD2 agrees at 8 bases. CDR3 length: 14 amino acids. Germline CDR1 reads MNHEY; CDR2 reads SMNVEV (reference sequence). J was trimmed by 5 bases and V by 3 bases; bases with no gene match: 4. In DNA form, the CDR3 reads TGTGCCAGCAGTTTGAGCGGGAGAGTAGATACGCAGTATTTT. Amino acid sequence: CASSLSGRVDTQYF.

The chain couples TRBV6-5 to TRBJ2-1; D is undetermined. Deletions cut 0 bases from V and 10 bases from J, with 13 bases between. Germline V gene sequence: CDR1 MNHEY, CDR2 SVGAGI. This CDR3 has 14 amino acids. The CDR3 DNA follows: TGTGCCAGCAGTTACTCCAACCCTTCCCAGGAGCAGTTCTTC. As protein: CASSYSNPSQEQFF.

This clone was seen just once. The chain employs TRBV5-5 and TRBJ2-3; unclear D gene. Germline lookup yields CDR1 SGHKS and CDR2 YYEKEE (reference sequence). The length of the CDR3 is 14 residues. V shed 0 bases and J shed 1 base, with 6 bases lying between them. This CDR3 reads CASSLDRGTDTQYF. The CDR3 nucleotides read TGTGCCAGCAGCTTGGACCGTGGCACAGATACGCAGTATTTT.

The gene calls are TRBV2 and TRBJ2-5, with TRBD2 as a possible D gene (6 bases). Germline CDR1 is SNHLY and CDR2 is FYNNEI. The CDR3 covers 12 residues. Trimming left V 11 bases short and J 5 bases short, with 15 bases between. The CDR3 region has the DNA TGTGCCGGCGGGGCCAGGCTGGAGACCCAGTACTTC. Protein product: CAGGARLETQYF.

The chain's CDR3 is CASSLESVGGSSGNTIYF. CDR3 coding DNA: TGTGCCAGCAGTTTAGAGTCTGTCGGGGGCTCCTCTGGAAACACCATATATTTT. V gene TRBV28 combines with J gene TRBJ1-3; D might be TRBD1 (6 bases). The germline V gene has CDR1 MDHEN and CDR2 SYDVKM. This CDR3 comprises 18 residues. Trimming pared 2 bases from V and 0 bases from J, leaving 17 bases between.